A single sample is the source of the 19 T cell receptor beta chains below, sequenced in a study of cytomegalovirus exposure and HLA in healthy donors. The PCR contained 60 Vbeta and 13 Jbeta primers. Generated by immunoSEQ multiplex PCR, the TCRdb table keeps only in-frame clones and is missing some. The data contain around 130,000 clones, around 78% of them seen just once; the ten biggest clones take up approximately 1.5%. The sequencing sample was made of PBMCs. The receptors here all came from a woman between 18 and 29 years old in good health and CMV-seronegative.

The chain joins TRBV6-5 to TRBJ1-1, with D unresolved. The CDR3 consists of 13 residues. V lost 6 bases and J 6 bases, leaving 14 bases between the germline ends. CDR1 and CDR2 (germline): MNHEY, SVGAGI. The CDR3 DNA reads as TGTGCCAGCAGGCCGCAACAGTACGCTGAAGCTTTCTTT. Protein product: CASRPQQYAEAFF.

This clone was observed a handful of times. The V call is TRBV5-4, the J call TRBJ1-1, with D unresolved. The germline gives CDR1 SGHNT, CDR2 YYREEE (reference sequence). V lost 4 bases, J lost 3 bases, and 10 bases lay in between. CDR3 length: 13 amino acids. Here the CDR3 DNA reads TGTGCCAGCAGCCCGAGCTACGACACTGAAGCTTTCTTT. This encodes CASSPSYDTEAFF.

The chain is built from TRBV6-5 and TRBJ2-3, with a tentative D call TRBD2 (6 bases). Germline V gene sequence: CDR1 MNHEY, CDR2 SVGAGI. The CDR3 extends over 12 amino acids. V lost 6 bases and J 9 bases, leaving 13 bases between the germline ends. The CDR3 sequence is CASSLLRGTQYF. DNA of the CDR3: TGTGCCAGCAGCCTACTTCGGGGGACGCAGTATTTT.

The chain joins TRBV2 to TRBJ2-3; a possible D gene is TRBD2 (5 bases). The CDR3 contains 14 residues. Trimming stripped 3 bases from V and 2 bases from J, with 9 bases between. Germline CDR1 is SNHLY and CDR2 is FYNNEI. DNA of the CDR3: TGTGCCAGCAGTGAGAACGGGGTCACAGATACGCAGTATTTT. Its protein is CASSENGVTDTQYF.

V is TRBV19 and J is TRBJ1-2; TRBD1 agrees at 7 bases. Germline V gives CDR1 LNHDA, CDR2 SQIVND (reference sequence). The CDR3 covers 11 residues. V lost 8 bases and J lost 4; bases outside the gene matches: 1. The CDR3 spells CASQGGYGYTF. The CDR3 bases are TGTGCCAGTCAGGGGGGCTATGGCTACACCTTC.

The chain is built from TRBV5-1 and TRBJ2-1, with 9 bases fitting TRBD2. The CDR3 is made up of 14 amino acids. Germline lookup yields CDR1 SGHRS and CDR2 YFSETQ. Trimming cost V 0 bases and J 5 bases; bases outside gene matches: 0. The CDR3 protein is CASSLASGDNEQFF. The CDR3 bases are TGCGCCAGCAGCTTGGCTAGCGGGGACAATGAGCAGTTCTTC.

V is TRBV6-5 and J is TRBJ2-5, with D possibly matching TRBD1 (8 bases). TRBJ2-7 explains the end of the DNA better; the J call may be wrong. The length of the CDR3 is 15 residues. The germline V gene encodes CDR1 MNHEY and CDR2 SVGAGI. CDR3 bases: TGTGCCAGCAGAAGGACAGGGAGGGCCGCAGGCGAGCAGTACTTC. It yields the protein CASRRTGRAAGEQYF.

The chain has TRBV11-2 and TRBJ2-6, with D possibly matching TRBD1 (6 bases). CDR1 SGHAT and CDR2 FQNNGV come from the germline V gene. CDR3 length equals 15 residues. The V and J ends lost 6 bases and 11 bases respectively, with 20 bases between them. The CDR3 sequence is CASSGGTPSVDVLTF. As DNA, the CDR3 is TGTGCCAGCAGTGGGGGCACTCCCTCTGTCGACGTCCTGACTTTC.

The J gene is TRBJ2-1, the V gene TRBV6-1; 9 bases line up with TRBD2. CDR1 MNHNS and CDR2 SASEGT come from the germline V gene. The CDR3 covers 17 residues. J gave up 6 bases and V 0 bases, and 9 bases lay outside the gene matches. DNA of the CDR3: TGTGCCAGCAGTGAAGCCCTTAGCGGGAGTCTCCGCAATGAGCAGTTCTTC. This translates into CASSEALSGSLRNEQFF.

A single count supports this clone. J is TRBJ1-5 and V is TRBV19; D gene unclear. The CDR3 spans 15 residues. CDR1 and CDR2 (germline): LNHDA, SQIVND (reference sequence). V dropped 0 bases and J dropped 3 bases, with 9 bases sitting between them. The CDR3 loop reads CASSIDTRLNQPQHF. CDR3 bases: TGTGCCAGTAGTATAGATACCAGGCTCAATCAGCCCCAGCATTTT.

The genes are TRBV7-8 and TRBJ2-7; the D gene is possibly TRBD1 (5 bases). The CDR3 length is 13 residues. The V gene lost 5 bases and the J gene lost 3 bases, with 11 bases spanning the gap. Per germline, CDR1 SGHVS and CDR2 FQNEAQ. The CDR3 DNA sequence: TGTGCCAGCAGCCATGGGCAGGGCTACGAGCAGTACTTC. This sequence encodes CASSHGQGYEQYF. Drawing the rest from reference TRBV7-8 and TRBJ2-7, the complete variable domain is GAGVSQSPRYKVAKRGQDVALRCDPISGHVSLFWYQQALGQGPEFLTYFQNEAQLDKSGLPSDRFFAERPEGSVSTLKIQRTQQEDSAVYLCASSHGQGYEQYFGPGTRLTVT.

The chain links TRBV30 to TRBJ2-3; a possible D gene is TRBD2 (6 bases). Germline CDR1 GTSNPN, CDR2 SVGIG (reference sequence). V gave up 4 bases and J gave up 5 bases, with 16 bases separating them. CDR3 length equals 14 residues. CDR3 residues: CAWNGASAVDTQYF. The CDR3 DNA is TGTGCCTGGAACGGCGCTAGCGCCGTAGATACGCAGTATTTT.

The chain carries TRBV30 and TRBJ2-5; 8 nucleotides align to TRBD1. V shed 1 base, J shed 3 bases, and the junction held 4 bases outside the gene matches. The CDR3 is 14 residues long. Germline CDR1 GTSNPN, CDR2 SVGIG (reference sequence). The CDR3 is CAWSDPTGEETQYF. The DNA for the CDR3 is TGTGCCTGGAGTGACCCGACAGGGGAAGAGACCCAGTACTTC.

The rearrangement joins TRBV5-1 to TRBJ2-1, with 9 bases fitting TRBD2. This CDR3 has 14 residues. CDR1 SGHRS and CDR2 YFSETQ come from the germline V gene. With V trimmed by 5 bases and J by 5 bases, 5 bases remained unmatched. The DNA for the CDR3 is TGCGCCAGCAGGGCTAGCGGGACTCACAATGAGCAGTTCTTC. This codes for CASRASGTHNEQFF.

The chain joins TRBV5-4 to TRBJ2-1; the match to TRBD2 covers 7 bases. Germline V lookup: CDR1 SGHNT, CDR2 YYREEE (reference sequence). The CDR3 is 16 amino acids. Trimming removed 2 bases from V and 4 bases from J; junction bases left unmatched: 9. Written as DNA, the CDR3 is TGTGCCAGCAGCTTAATAGCGGGTTCGTTTTACAATGAGCAGTTCTTC. Its protein product is CASSLIAGSFYNEQFF.

The rearrangement links TRBV2 to TRBJ2-1, with D perhaps TRBD1 (6 bases). From germline, CDR1 is SNHLY and CDR2 FYNNEI. With 8 bases removed from V and 2 bases from J, the gap between germline ends came to 19 bases. This CDR3 is 16 amino acids long. In DNA, the CDR3 is TGTGCCAGCCCTCCTCTTACAGGGACGGCCTACAATGAGCAGTTCTTC. Translated: CASPPLTGTAYNEQFF.

The rearrangement uses TRBV5-1 and TRBJ2-3; no definite D call. Per germline, CDR1 SGHRS and CDR2 YFSETQ. Trimming shortened V by 0 bases and J by 6 bases, and 11 bases separated the two germline ends. This CDR3 comprises 14 residues. CDR3 DNA sequence: TGCGCCAGCAGCTTGGCGGTGACTGATGATACGCAGTATTTT. Translated, it gives CASSLAVTDDTQYF.

The V and J genes are TRBV7-9 and TRBJ2-2, with unresolved D. The CDR3 is 14 amino acids. V was pared by 2 bases and J by 3 bases, with 7 bases between. Germline V lookup: CDR1 SEHNR, CDR2 FQNEAQ (reference sequence). In nucleotides, the CDR3 is TGTGCCAGCAGCTTATACAGTTACACCGGGGAGCTGTTTTTT. This encodes CASSLYSYTGELFF.

The chain uses TRBV5-8 and TRBJ2-7, with a tentative D call TRBD2 (5 bases). Trimming left V 3 bases short and J 1 base short, with 17 bases between. Germline V lookup: CDR1 SGHTS, CDR2 YDEGEE. The CDR3 extends over 16 amino acids. The DNA for the CDR3 is TGTGCCAGCAGCTCGGGGTTATTAGCGCAGTCCTACGAGCAGTACTTC. This codes for CASSSGLLAQSYEQYF.